The 2 T cell receptor beta chains given below trace back to one sample, sequenced in a study of T cell repertoires in cytomegalovirus infection (dated by TCRdb to between 2018 and 2021). The sequencer listed for this sample is Illumina HiSeq 1500. TCRdb cleaned the public reads at Q25 with fastp, built clones with MiXCR and kept in-frame beta chains. CDR3 protein duplicates are merged, each entry listing the most common genes and DNA. The sample yields about 490,000 distinct CDR3 sequences; roughly 10% were counted once. 10% of the sample rests with the top ten. Sequencing was done on a sample of PBMCs. The source is a human donor in good health (CMV status not recorded). Some clones in this sample may be carry-over from other donors' samples.

The V and J genes are TRBV7-6 and TRBJ2-7; either TRBD1 or TRBD2 may supply D (5 bases each). The V gene's germline CDR1 is SGHVS and CDR2 FNYEAQ. The V end was cut by 0 bases, the J end by 3 bases, with 15 bases between. This CDR3 has 16 residues. The CDR3 DNA reads TGTGCCAGCAGCTTAGCGCTAACGGGGCAGAGCTACGAGCAGTACTTC. Its protein is CASSLALTGQSYEQYF. Combining the CDR3 with reference TRBV7-6 and TRBJ2-7 gives the whole variable domain GAGVSQSPRYKVTKRGQDVALRCDPISGHVSLYWYRQALGQGPEFLTYFNYEAQQDKSGLPNDRFSAERPEGSISTLTIQRTEQRDSAMYRCASSLALTGQSYEQYFGPGTRLTVT.

This clonotype was counted at least ten times. The chain combines TRBV5-4 with TRBJ1-3; D remains ambiguous. In germline, CDR1 is SGHNT, CDR2 YYREEE (reference sequence). Trimming took off 0 bases at V and 4 bases at J, with 5 bases between the two ends. CDR3 length: 13 residues. The CDR3 sequence is CASSLEKGNTIYF. The CDR3 coding sequence is TGTGCCAGCAGCTTGGAGAAGGGAAACACCATATATTTT.